These 21 T cell receptor beta chains came from one sample sequenced in a study of metastatic and nonmetastatic thyroid tumors. None of the patients had undergone any treatment ahead of thyroid surgery. TCRdb reassembled clones from the PCR reads with MiXCR. The table includes approximately 70,000 clones, roughly 4% detected once. The sequencing input was blood. These receptors came from a female donor with papillary thyroid cancer or a benign thyroid nodule (not recorded which). Some clones in this sample may be carry-over from other donors' samples.

This clone was observed many times. The chain is built from TRBV20-1 and TRBJ1-4; 9 bases agree with TRBD1. Germline V gene sequence: CDR1 DFQATT, CDR2 SNEGSKA (reference sequence). CDR3 length: 18 amino acids. V shed 0 bases, J shed 6 bases, and the junction held 14 bases outside the gene matches. The CDR3 nucleotides read TGCAGTGCTAGAGATTTAAGAGGGACAGGGTTGTCGTATGAAAAACTGTTTTTT. Its protein is CSARDLRGTGLSYEKLFF.

A word on this clone: One base away lies a much larger clone, so this may be a sequencing read error. V gene TRBV5-5 combines with J gene TRBJ2-5; D may be TRBD1 or TRBD2 (5 bases each). The CDR3 is 14 amino acids. Germline V gene sequence: CDR1 SGHKS, CDR2 YYEKEE (reference sequence). In DNA, the CDR3 is TGTGCCAGCATCTTGGGGTGGGGGAAAGAGACCCAGTACTTC. This gives the protein CASILGWGKETQYF. Variable domain in full (rest from reference TRBV5-5 and TRBJ2-5): DAGVTQSPTHLIKTRGQQVTLRCSPISGHKSVSWYQQVLGQGPQFIFQYYEKEERGRGNFPDRFSARQFPNYSSELNVNALLLGDSALYLCASILGWGKETQYFGPGTRLLVL.

This clone was observed many times. The V call is TRBV6-1, the J call TRBJ2-3, with 14 bases that match TRBD2. Germline V gene lookup returns CDR1 MNHNS and CDR2 SASEGT. This CDR3 is built from 17 residues. V was clipped by 7 bases and J by 0 bases; unmatched bases: 6. The CDR3 spells CASTGLAGGSSTDTQYF. CDR3 sequence (DNA): TGTGCCAGCACTGGACTAGCGGGAGGTTCTAGCACAGATACGCAGTATTTT.

The table lists this clone with many counts. V is TRBV2 and J is TRBJ2-3, with D hard to call. The germline gives CDR1 SNHLY, CDR2 FYNNEI. The V and J ends lost 2 bases and 6 bases respectively, with 6 bases between them. CDR3 length: 12 residues. The DNA for the CDR3 is TGTGCCAGCAGTGAATTGGGGGATACGCAGTATTTT. Amino acids: CASSELGDTQYF.

Regarding this clone: The junction and the germline gene differ at one end; a read error may be behind it. Additional DNA sequences in this sample encode the identical CDR3. This chain connects TRBV18 to TRBJ1-4; 10 bases map to TRBD1. The CDR3 totals 17 residues. In germline, CDR1 is KGHSH, CDR2 LQKENI. CDR3 coding DNA: TGTGCCAGCTCACCCTCCCGACAGGGGGCAACTAATGAGAAACTGTTTTTT. It encodes CASSPSRQGATNEKLFF.

This clone was recorded many times. V usage is TRBV28 and J usage is TRBJ2-2, with 10 nucleotides matching TRBD1. The J segment lost 7 bases and the V segment lost 6 bases, leaving 5 bases of the junction unmatched. This CDR3 region has 14 residues. Germline values: CDR1 MDHEN, CDR2 SYDVKM. CDR3 nucleotide sequence: TGTGCCAGCAGACGACAGGGGGCTGGCGGGGAGCTGTTTTTT. Protein product: CASRRQGAGGELFF.

This clone has a count of ten or more. The V gene is TRBV5-6, the J gene TRBJ1-3; D is possibly TRBD1 (6 bases). This CDR3 spans 17 amino acids. Germline-derived CDR1 and CDR2 are SGHDT and YYEEEE. V lost 0 bases to trimming and J lost 1 base, with 14 bases between them. CDR3 amino acids: CASSLVENRVSGNTIYF. DNA for the CDR3: TGTGCCAGCAGCTTGGTGGAAAACAGGGTATCTGGAAACACCATATATTTT. The full variable domain, completed using reference TRBV5-6 and TRBJ1-3, is DAGVTQSPTHLIKTRGQQVTLRCSPKSGHDTVSWYQQALGQGPQFIFQYYEEEERQRGNFPDRFSGHQFPNYSSELNVNALLLGDSALYLCASSLVENRVSGNTIYFGEGSWLTVV.

This clone has more than one count but fewer than ten. The chain has TRBV5-1 and TRBJ2-1; 8 nucleotides agree with TRBD2. This CDR3 region has 16 residues. V lost 5 bases and J lost 4; bases outside the gene matches: 11. CDR1 and CDR2 from the germline V gene are SGHRS and YFSETQ. The CDR3 sequence: CASRWDSGISYNEQFF. The CDR3 DNA reads TGCGCCAGCAGGTGGGATAGCGGGATCTCTTACAATGAGCAGTTCTTC.

This clone has at least ten counts. V usage is TRBV20-1 and J usage is TRBJ2-7; 10 nucleotides agree with TRBD2. The CDR3 is 12 residues long. V shed 3 bases and J 4 bases; nucleotides not matched to a gene: 0. CDR1 and CDR2 (germline): DFQATT, SNEGSKA (reference sequence). CDR3 protein: CSASSGGYEQYF. In DNA, the CDR3 is TGCAGTGCTAGTAGCGGGGGGTACGAGCAGTACTTC.

Only a few counts were recorded for this clone. This chain connects TRBV9 to TRBJ2-7; 8 positions agree with TRBD1. Germline V gives CDR1 SGDLS, CDR2 YYNGEE. This CDR3 has 13 amino acids. V lost 3 bases and J lost 2; bases outside the gene matches: 1. CDR3 amino acids: CASSGDRTYEQYF. As DNA, the CDR3 is TGTGCCAGCAGCGGGGACAGGACCTACGAGCAGTACTTC.

Remarks on this clone: Germline and junction disagree at one end, which may indicate a read error. The chain has TRBV2 and TRBJ1-5; D might be TRBD1 (6 bases). The germline V gene encodes CDR1 SNHLY and CDR2 FYNNEI. This CDR3 is 14 amino acids long. The CDR3 loop reads CASSEYAGDGPKHF. DNA of the CDR3: TGTGCCAGCAGTGAATATGCAGGGGACGGGCCCAAGCATTTT.

The sample holds many counts of this clone. V gene TRBV24-1 combines with J gene TRBJ1-2, with a possible D match to TRBD1 (5 bases). This CDR3 comprises 14 residues. Germline V gene sequence: CDR1 KGHDR, CDR2 SFDVKD. Trimming pared 2 bases from V and 7 bases from J, leaving 13 bases between. CDR3 nucleotides: TGTGCCACCAGTGATTCAAGAGCCAGGGCTGGCTACACCTTC. Translating it yields CATSDSRARAGYTF.

Regarding this clone: One end of the junction is discordant with germline, which a read error may explain. This chain links TRBV9 with TRBJ2-2, with TRBD2 as a possible D gene (6 bases). The germline gives CDR1 SGDLS, CDR2 YYNGEE. The CDR3 is 15 residues long. The CDR3 DNA follows: TGCGCCAGCAGCTCGGGACTGGCGAACACCGGGGAGCTGTTTTTT. This gives the protein CASSSGLANTGELFF.

This clone was counted many times. V gene TRBV7-9 combines with J gene TRBJ1-4; D remains unclear. Germline V gives CDR1 SEHNR, CDR2 FQNEAQ (reference sequence). The CDR3 totals 15 residues. Trimming removed 5 bases from V and 2 bases from J, with 12 bases in between. The CDR3 region has the DNA TGTGCCAGCAGCACCTACCGAGAGACTAATGAAAAACTGTTTTTT. Protein: CASSTYRETNEKLFF.

A word on this clone: The junction and the germline gene differ at one end; a read error may be behind it. The chain combines TRBV2 with TRBJ2-5; D possibly corresponds to TRBD2 (5 bases). Germline V gene lookup returns CDR1 SNHLY and CDR2 FYNNEI. The CDR3 consists of 14 residues. The CDR3, as DNA: TGTGCCAGCAGCCCCTTACTGGCCGGGGAGACCCAGTGCTTC. This codes for CASSPLLAGETQCF. Full variable domain (rest looked up from reference TRBV2 and TRBJ2-5): EPEVTQTPSHQVTQMGQEVILRCVPISNHLYFYWYRQILGQKVEFLVSFYNNEISEKSEIFDDQFSVERPDGSNFTLKIRSTKLEDSAMYFCASSPLLAGETQCFGPGTRLLVL.

The V gene is TRBV7-9, the J gene TRBJ2-5; tentatively, D is TRBD2 (5 bases). CDR1 is SEHNR and CDR2 is FQNEAQ in the germline V gene (reference sequence). The V gene lost 1 base and the J gene lost 3 bases, with 15 bases spanning the gap. The CDR3 runs to 16 residues. CDR3: CASSLVVGVGEETQYF. The CDR3, as DNA: TGTGCCAGCAGCTTAGTGGTGGGAGTTGGGGAAGAGACCCAGTACTTC.

This clone was picked up many times. This chain joins TRBV24-1 and TRBJ2-5; D remains unclear. CDR1 KGHDR and CDR2 SFDVKD come from the germline V gene. The CDR3 has 13 residues. Trimming shortened V by 3 bases and J by 5 bases, and 9 bases separated the two germline ends. In DNA, the CDR3 is TGTGCCACCAGTGATCCCCTTCGGGAGACCCAGTACTTC. Its translation is CATSDPLRETQYF.

Turning to this clone: This clone may be a read error of a much larger clone one base away. Additional DNA sequences in this sample encode the identical CDR3. This chain joins TRBV5-4 and TRBJ2-1; 7 bases align to TRBD2. V lost 0 bases and J lost 7; bases outside the gene matches: 10. The CDR3 runs to 16 residues. Germline values: CDR1 SGHNT, CDR2 YYREEE (reference sequence). CDR3 sequence: CASSLGGLAARNEQFF. In DNA form, the CDR3 reads TGTGCCAGCAGCTTGGGTGGTCTAGCGGCAAGAAATGAGCAGTTCTTC.

This clone was observed many times. The V gene is TRBV30, the J gene TRBJ2-1; 9 nucleotides line up with TRBD2. With 5 bases clipped from V and 1 base from J, the junction kept 6 bases outside the gene matches. The CDR3 covers 15 residues. Germline CDR1 and CDR2: GTSNPN and SVGIG (reference sequence). The CDR3 loop is CAWDSGSPSYNEQFF. CDR3 nucleotide sequence: TGTGCCTGGGATAGCGGGAGTCCTTCCTACAATGAGCAGTTCTTC.

This clone was detected many times. V is TRBV3-1 and J is TRBJ2-7; 7 bases line up with TRBD2. The CDR3 covers 17 residues. Trimming took 4 bases from V and 1 from J; bases not matched to a gene: 13. Germline CDR1 and CDR2: LGHDT and YNNKEL (reference sequence). The CDR3 is CASSLEYLAGPSYEQYF. For the CDR3, the DNA is TGTGCCAGCAGCCTTGAATACTTAGCGGGCCCGTCCTACGAGCAGTACTTC.

The sample holds many counts of this clone. V gene TRBV28 combines with J gene TRBJ2-7; 7 bases fit TRBD1. Germline V gene data show CDR1 as MDHEN and CDR2 as SYDVKM. After removal of 4 bases from V and 2 bases from J, the junction contained 11 bases not matched to a gene. CDR3 length equals 16 residues. The CDR3 sequence is CASSSPRRDSPYEQYF. The CDR3 DNA follows: TGTGCCAGCAGTTCGCCCCGAAGGGACAGCCCCTACGAGCAGTACTTC.